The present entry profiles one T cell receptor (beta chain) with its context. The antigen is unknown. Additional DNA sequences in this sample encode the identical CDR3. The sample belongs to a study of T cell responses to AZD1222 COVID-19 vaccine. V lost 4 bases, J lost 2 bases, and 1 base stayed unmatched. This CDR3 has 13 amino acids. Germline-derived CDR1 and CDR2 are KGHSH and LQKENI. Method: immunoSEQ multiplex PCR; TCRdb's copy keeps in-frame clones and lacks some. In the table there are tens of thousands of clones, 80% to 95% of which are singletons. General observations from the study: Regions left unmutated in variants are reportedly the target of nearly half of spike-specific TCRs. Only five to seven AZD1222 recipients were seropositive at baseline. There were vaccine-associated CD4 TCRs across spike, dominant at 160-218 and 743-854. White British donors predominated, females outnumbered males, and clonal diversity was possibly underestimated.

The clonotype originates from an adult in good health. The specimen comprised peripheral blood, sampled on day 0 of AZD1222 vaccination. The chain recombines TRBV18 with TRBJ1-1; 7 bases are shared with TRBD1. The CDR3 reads CASSRQGNTEAFF. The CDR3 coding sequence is TGTGCCAGCTCACGACAGGGCAACACTGAAGCTTTCTTT.